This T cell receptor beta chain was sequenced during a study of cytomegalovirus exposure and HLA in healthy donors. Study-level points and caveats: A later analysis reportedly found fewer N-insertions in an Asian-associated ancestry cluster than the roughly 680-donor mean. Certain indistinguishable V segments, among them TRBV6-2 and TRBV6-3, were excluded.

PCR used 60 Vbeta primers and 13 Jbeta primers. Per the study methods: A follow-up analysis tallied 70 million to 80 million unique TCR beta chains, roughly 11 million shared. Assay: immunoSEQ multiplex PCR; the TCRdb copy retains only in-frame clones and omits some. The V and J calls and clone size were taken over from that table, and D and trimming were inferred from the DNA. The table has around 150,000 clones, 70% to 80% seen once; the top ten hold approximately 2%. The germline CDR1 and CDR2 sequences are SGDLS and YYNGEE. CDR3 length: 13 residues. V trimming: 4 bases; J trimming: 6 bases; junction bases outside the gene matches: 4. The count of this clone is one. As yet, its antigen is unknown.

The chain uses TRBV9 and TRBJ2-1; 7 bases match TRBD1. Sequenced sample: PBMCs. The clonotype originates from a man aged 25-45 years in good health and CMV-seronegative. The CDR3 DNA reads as TGTGCCAGCAGCTCGACAGGGACCAATGAGCAGTTCTTC. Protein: CASSSTGTNEQFF.